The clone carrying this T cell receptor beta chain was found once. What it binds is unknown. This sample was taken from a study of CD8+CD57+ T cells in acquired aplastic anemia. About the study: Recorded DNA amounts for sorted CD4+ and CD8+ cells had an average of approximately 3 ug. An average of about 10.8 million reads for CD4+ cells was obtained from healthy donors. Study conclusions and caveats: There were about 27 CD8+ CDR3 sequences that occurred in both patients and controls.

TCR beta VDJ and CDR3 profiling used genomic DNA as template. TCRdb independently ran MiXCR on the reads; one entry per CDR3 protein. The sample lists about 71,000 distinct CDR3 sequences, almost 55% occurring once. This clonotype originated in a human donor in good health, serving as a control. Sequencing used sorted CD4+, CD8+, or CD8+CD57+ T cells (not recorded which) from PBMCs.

CDR3 nucleotide sequence: TGTGCCATCAGTGGGACAGGGGGCATGGTAACTGAAGCTTTCTTT. Encoded protein: CAISGTGGMVTEAFF. J is TRBJ1-1 and V is TRBV10-3, with 11 nucleotides matching TRBD1. This CDR3 is built from 15 residues. Germline V gene data show CDR1 as ENHRY and CDR2 as SYGVKD. The V and J ends lost 4 bases and 5 bases, in that order; junction bases with no gene match: 6.